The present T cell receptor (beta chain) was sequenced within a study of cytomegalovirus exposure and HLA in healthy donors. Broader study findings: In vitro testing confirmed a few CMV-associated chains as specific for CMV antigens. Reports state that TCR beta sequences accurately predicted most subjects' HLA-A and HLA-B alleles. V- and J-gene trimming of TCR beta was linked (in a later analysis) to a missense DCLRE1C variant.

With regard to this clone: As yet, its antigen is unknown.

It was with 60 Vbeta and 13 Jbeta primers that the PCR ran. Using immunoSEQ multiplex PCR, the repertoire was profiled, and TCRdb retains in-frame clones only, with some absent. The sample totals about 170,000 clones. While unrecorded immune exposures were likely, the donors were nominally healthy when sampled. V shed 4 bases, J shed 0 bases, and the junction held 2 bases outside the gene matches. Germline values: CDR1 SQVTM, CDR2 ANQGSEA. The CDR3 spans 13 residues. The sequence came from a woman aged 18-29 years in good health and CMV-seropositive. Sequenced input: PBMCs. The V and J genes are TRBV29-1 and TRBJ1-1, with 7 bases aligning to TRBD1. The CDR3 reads CSVAGQMNTEAFF. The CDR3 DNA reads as TGCAGCGTTGCGGGACAGATGAACACTGAAGCTTTCTTT.